This T cell receptor (beta chain) was obtained from a study of shared clonotypes between healthy human individuals. At the level of the study: Each donor's CD4 naive and CD4 memory cells filled three plates apiece, CD8 naive two, and CD8 memory one.

Study findings and constraints: The diversity represented, both genetic and in exposure history, was limited by few donors.

The CDR3 is 16 residues long. The J segment lost 2 bases and the V segment lost 4 bases, leaving 6 bases of the junction unmatched. Looked up from germline, CDR1 is SNHLY and CDR2 is FYNNEI. Naive CD8 cells lacked CD45RO, underwent positive selection for CCR7 and left out terminally differentiated effector memory CD45RA+ cells. Deep was the level used in running the assay. Source study methods: Without quality scores, immunoSEQ junctional reads could not be filtered like full-length reads. The assay was immunoSEQ multiplex PCR, and TCRdb's table has in-frame clones only and misses some. That table supplies the V and J calls and clone size; D and trimming were determined from the DNA. Among millions of clones listed, approximately 94% were seen once. Note on this clone: Its antigen is unidentified.

The V gene is TRBV2, the J gene TRBJ2-1, with 9 bases that match TRBD2. Sequenced input: naive CD8+ T cells sorted from blood. The clonotype was recovered from a man between 18 and 35 years old in good health. The CDR3 sequence: CASSGLAGSAYNEQFF. In DNA, the CDR3 is TGTGCCAGCAGTGGGCTAGCGGGATCAGCCTACAATGAGCAGTTCTTC.